This T cell receptor (beta chain) emerged from a study of metastatic and nonmetastatic thyroid tumors. The CDR3 length is 16 residues. Germline V CDR1 and CDR2: LGHNT, FRNRAP. The germline V and J ends were trimmed by 3 bases and 1 base, with 13 bases remaining between them. TCRdb used MiXCR to call clones anew from the PCR reads. The sample holds about 41,000 clones, approximately 10% seen once. Overall study results and limits: Malignant thyroid tumors reportedly exceeded benign nodules significantly in TCR beta diversity, with the difference appearing in blood and tumor.

No patient had received any treatment before thyroid surgery. In its sample, this clone was seen many times. No antigen is known for it. Sequenced input: blood. The chain couples TRBV12-5 to TRBJ1-3; D is possibly TRBD1 (5 bases). The source is a female donor with papillary thyroid cancer or a benign thyroid nodule (not recorded which). Some clones in this sample may be carry-over from other donors' samples. The CDR3 reads CASGFRVVKSGNTIYF. DNA for the CDR3: TGTGCTAGTGGTTTCAGGGTCGTAAAGTCTGGAAACACCATATATTTT.